This TCR beta chain is drawn from a study of T cell responses to AZD1222 COVID-19 vaccine (dated by TCRdb to the early 2020s). Study-wide context: AZD1222 recipients with second doses at about 4 weeks or about 12 weeks were pooled, because spike-specific TCR depth and breadth did not differ between schedules. A total of approximately 250 trial participants underwent TCR sequencing, of whom around 210 had received two doses of AZD1222 and 26 had received two doses of the MenACWY control vaccine. Trial participants were enrolled into age subgroups of 18-55, 56-69 and 70-plus years, which contained 148, 28 and 57 TCR-sequenced participants, respectively.

The paper as a whole reports these results and caveats: In the small 56-69-year group, the increase in depth fell short of significance, most likely because of low power. Participants were mostly white British, with more females than males. The authors suggested clonal diversity may have been underestimated. Because no day 14 peak-response samples were available, the repertoires could be characterized only after the peak T cell response. After two AZD1222 doses, spike-specific TCR breadth and depth were significantly higher than at day 0 and than in MenACWY recipients. Vaccine-associated CD4 TCRs spanned the whole spike protein, with dominant responses in regions 160-218 and 743-854. Conclusions about previously exposed vaccinees are limited, since just 6 or 7 AZD1222 recipients were seropositive for SARS-CoV-2 at baseline. Reportedly, close to half of the unique spike-specific TCRs recognized epitopes lying outside the regions that are mutated in the B.1.351 and B.1.1.7 variants.

From the cysteine up to the phenylalanine, the CDR3 has a length of 15 residues. The entry retains the CDR3 DNA only, 45 bases that are in frame from base 1. A distance of 17 bases separates the germline ends of V and J, which lose 5 bases and 9 bases respectively. CDR1 and CDR2 are drawn from the germline V gene: SGHTA, FQGNSA. The CDR3 regions of human TCRbeta chains were analyzed by immunosequencing. In the source study's methods: Repertoire TCRs were matched against a reference library of SARS-CoV-2-specific TCRs generated with the MIRA antigen-specificity platform. Breadth was defined as the fraction of unique TCRs that were SARS-CoV-2-associated, and depth was defined as the fraction of total T cells that were SARS-CoV-2-associated. Each spike-specific TCR was assigned to its reactive spike region and to a CD4 or CD8 class using the MIRA data. Log10-transformed breadth and depth values were compared by one-way ANOVA with Sidak's multiple comparisons tests. Not all clones reach the TCRdb copy of this immuneACCESS table, which keeps in-frame sequences only. Checked studies attribute under half of the gap to unresolved V genes and leave the rest unexplained. The D gene and trimming were derived from the DNA, and the V and J assignments and clone size from that table. The sample data list about 110,000 clones, and roughly nine tenths of these were observed just once. The top ten hold 7.5% of the sample.

To note about this clone: Its antigen remains unidentified. Within one base of it there is no much larger clone, and no base qualities were kept.

Per the publication, the time point label means: baseline before first vaccination. Vaccinee samples came from UK trials COV001 and COV002, including a single-blind randomized controlled phase 2/3 trial of AZD1222 (ChAdOx1 nCoV-19) in healthy adults. For TCRbeta chain sequencing, PBMC samples were collected from trial participants at day 0 and at day 28 after the second dose. The chain joins TRBV7-2 to TRBJ1-6; TRBD1 could be the D gene, as 6 bases match. The TCR originated in an adult in good health. The sequencing here drew on peripheral blood, taken on day 0 of AZD1222 vaccination. The CDR3 protein is CASSAGTFARSPLHF. The DNA sequence reads TGTGCCAGCAGCGCCGGGACATTTGCTCGTTCACCCCTCCACTTT.